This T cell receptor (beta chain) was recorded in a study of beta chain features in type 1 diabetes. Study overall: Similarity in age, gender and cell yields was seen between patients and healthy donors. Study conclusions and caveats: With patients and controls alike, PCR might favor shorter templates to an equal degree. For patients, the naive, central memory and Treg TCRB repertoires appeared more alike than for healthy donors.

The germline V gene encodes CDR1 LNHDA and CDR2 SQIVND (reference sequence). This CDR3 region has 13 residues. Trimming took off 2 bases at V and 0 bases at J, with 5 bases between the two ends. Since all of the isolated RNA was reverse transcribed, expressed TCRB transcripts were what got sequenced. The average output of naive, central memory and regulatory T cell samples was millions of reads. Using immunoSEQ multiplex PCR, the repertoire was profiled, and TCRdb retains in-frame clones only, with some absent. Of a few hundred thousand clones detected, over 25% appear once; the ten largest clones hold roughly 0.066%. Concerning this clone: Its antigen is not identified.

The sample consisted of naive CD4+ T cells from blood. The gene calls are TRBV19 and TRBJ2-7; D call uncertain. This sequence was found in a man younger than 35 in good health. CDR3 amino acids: CASSIYRSYEQYF. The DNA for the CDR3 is TGTGCCAGTAGTATATACCGCTCCTACGAGCAGTACTTC.